This T cell receptor (beta chain) was recovered during a study of blood T cell repertoires in COVID-19. In the study overall: The United States, Italy and Spain supplied acute and convalescent COVID-19 samples. T cells, B-cell-depleted T cells, or PBMCs provided the cDNA or gDNA that served as material.

Germline CDR1 SNHLY, CDR2 FYNNEI. Germline trimming cut 4 bases from V and 10 bases from J; bases unmatched to any gene: 5. The CDR3 runs to 13 residues. Original processing methods: How many nucleated cells were present was estimated from reference gene primer amplification. Only in-frame clones appear in the TCRdb table, and some are missing; sequencing was by immunoSEQ multiplex PCR. V and J calls and clone size follow that table, whereas D and trimming were derived from the DNA. The sample consists of 90,000 to 100,000 clones, 70% to 90% of them appearing once. This chain joins TRBV2 and TRBJ2-1; 9 bases line up with TRBD2. The sequence came from a man aged 65 to 85 with acute or convalescent COVID-19. The sequenced sample was peripheral blood. CDR3 amino acids: CASSGAGGREQFF. The CDR3, as DNA: TGTGCCAGCAGTGGCGCGGGGGGGCGGGAGCAGTTCTTC.